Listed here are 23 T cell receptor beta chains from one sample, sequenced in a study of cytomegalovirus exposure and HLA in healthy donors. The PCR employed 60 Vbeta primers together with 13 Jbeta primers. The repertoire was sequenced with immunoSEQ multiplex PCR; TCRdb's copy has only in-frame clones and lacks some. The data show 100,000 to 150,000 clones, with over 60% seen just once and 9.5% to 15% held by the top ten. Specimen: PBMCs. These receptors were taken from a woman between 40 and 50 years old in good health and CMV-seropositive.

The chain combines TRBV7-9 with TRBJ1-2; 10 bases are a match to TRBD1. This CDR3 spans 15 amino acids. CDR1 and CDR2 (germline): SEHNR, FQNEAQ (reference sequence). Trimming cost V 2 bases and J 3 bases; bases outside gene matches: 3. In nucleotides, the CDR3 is TGTGCCAGCAGCTTATCGGGACAGGGGCACTATGGCTACACCTTC. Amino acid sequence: CASSLSGQGHYGYTF.

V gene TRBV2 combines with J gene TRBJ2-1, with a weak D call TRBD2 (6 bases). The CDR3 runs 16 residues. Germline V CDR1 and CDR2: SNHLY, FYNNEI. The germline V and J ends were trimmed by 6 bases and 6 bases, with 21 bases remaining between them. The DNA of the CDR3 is TGTGCCAGCAGCGGGGGTGGATGGGTCCGGGGCAATGAGCAGTTCTTC. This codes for CASSGGGWVRGNEQFF.

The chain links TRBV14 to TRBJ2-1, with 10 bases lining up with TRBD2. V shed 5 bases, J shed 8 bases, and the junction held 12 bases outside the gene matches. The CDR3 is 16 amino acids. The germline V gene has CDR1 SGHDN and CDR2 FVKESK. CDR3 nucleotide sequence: TGTGCCAGCAGCGCTCCGGGACTAGCGAGGGGTGATGAGCAGTTCTTC. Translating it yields CASSAPGLARGDEQFF.

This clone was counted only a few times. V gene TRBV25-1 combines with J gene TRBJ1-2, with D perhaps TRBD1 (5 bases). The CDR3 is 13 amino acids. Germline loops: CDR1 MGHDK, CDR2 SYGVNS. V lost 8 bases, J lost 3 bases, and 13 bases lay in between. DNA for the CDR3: TGTGCCAGCTCCCTTGGGGCCTACTATGGCTACACCTTC. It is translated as CASSLGAYYGYTF.

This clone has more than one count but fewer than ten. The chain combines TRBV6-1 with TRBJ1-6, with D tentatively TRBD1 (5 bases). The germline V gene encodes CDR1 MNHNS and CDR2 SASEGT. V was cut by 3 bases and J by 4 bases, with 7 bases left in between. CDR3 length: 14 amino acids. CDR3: CASSDRTYNSPLHF. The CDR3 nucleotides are TGTGCCAGCAGTGACAGGACATATAATTCACCCCTCCACTTT.

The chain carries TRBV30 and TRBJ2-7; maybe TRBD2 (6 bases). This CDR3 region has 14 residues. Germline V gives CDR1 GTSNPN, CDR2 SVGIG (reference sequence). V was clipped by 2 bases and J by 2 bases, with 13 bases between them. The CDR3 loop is CAWSRGGFTYEQYF. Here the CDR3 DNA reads TGTGCCTGGAGTCGAGGAGGGTTTACCTACGAGCAGTACTTC.

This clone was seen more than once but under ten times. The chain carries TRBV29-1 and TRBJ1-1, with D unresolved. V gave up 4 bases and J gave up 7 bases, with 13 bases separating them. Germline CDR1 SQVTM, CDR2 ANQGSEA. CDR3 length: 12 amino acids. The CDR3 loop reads CSVGEGKNEAFF. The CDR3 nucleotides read TGCAGCGTTGGTGAGGGAAAAAATGAAGCTTTCTTT.

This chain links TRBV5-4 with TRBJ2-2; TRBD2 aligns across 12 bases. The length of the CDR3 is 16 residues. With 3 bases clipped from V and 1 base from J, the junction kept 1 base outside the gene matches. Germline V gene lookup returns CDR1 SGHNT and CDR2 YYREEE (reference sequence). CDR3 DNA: TGTGCCAGCAGCTCGGGACTAGCGGGGAACACCGGGGAGCTGTTTTTT. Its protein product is CASSSGLAGNTGELFF. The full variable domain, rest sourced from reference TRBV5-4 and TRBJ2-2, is ETGVTQSPTHLIKTRGQQVTLRCSSQSGHNTVSWYQQALGQGPQFIFQYYREEENGRGNFPPRFSGLQFPNYSSELNVNALELDDSALYLCASSSGLAGNTGELFFGEGSRLTVL.

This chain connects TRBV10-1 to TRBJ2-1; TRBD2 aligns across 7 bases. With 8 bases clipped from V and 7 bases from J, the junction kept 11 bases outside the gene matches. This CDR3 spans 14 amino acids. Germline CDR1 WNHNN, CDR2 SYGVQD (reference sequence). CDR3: CASRPGGSGNEQFF. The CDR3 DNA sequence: TGCGCCAGCCGACCCGGCGGGAGTGGGAATGAGCAGTTCTTC.

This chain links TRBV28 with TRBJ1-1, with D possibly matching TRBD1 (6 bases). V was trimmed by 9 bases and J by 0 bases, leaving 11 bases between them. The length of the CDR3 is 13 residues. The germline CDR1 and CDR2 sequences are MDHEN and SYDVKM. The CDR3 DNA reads TGTGCCAGTGGGGACATTCTGAACACTGAAGCTTTCTTT. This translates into CASGDILNTEAFF.

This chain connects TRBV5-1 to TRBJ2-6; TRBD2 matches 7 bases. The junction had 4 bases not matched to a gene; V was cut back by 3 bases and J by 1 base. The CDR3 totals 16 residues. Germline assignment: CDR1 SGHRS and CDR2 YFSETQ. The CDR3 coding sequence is TGCGCCAGCAGCTCGGGGGGTCGATCTGGGGCCAACGTCCTGACTTTC. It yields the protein CASSSGGRSGANVLTF.

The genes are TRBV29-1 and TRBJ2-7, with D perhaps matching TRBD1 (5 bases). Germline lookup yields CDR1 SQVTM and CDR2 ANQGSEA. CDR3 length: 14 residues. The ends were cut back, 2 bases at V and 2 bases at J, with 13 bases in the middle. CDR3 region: CSVELATRAYEQYF. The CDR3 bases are TGCAGCGTTGAACTCGCGACCAGGGCCTACGAGCAGTACTTC.

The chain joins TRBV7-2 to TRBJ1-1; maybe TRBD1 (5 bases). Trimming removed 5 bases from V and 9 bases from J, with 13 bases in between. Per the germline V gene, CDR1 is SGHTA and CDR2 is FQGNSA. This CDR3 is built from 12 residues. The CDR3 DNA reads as TGTGCCAGCAGCGAAATGGGGGGGAAAGCTTTCTTT. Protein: CASSEMGGKAFF.

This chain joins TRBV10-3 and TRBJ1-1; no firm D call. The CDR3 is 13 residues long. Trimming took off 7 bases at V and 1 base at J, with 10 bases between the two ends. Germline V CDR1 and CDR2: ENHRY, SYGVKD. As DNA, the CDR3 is TGTGCCATCACTACTACGGGGAACACTGAAGCTTTCTTT. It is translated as CAITTTGNTEAFF.

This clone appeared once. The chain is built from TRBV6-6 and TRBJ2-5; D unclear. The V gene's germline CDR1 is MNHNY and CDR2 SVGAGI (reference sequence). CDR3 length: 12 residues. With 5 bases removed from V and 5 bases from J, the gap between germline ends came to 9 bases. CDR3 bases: TGTGCCAGCAGTCGCCCTCGGGAGACCCAGTACTTC. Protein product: CASSRPRETQYF.

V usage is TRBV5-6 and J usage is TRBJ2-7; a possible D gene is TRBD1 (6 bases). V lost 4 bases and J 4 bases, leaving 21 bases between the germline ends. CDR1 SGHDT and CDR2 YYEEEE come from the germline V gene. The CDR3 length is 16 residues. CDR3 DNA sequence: TGTGCCAGCAGCCCTCAAACCGGGACAAGACCTTACGAGCAGTACTTC. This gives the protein CASSPQTGTRPYEQYF.

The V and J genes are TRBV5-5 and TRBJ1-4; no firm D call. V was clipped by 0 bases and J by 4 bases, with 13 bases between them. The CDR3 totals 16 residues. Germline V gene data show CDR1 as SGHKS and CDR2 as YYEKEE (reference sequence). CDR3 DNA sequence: TGTGCCAGCAGCTTGGGAAATCCAGGCCTTAATGAAAAACTGTTTTTT. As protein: CASSLGNPGLNEKLFF.

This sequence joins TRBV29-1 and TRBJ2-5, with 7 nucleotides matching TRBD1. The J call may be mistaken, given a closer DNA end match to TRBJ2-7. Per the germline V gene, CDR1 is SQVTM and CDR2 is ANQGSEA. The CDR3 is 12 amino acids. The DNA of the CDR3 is TGCAGCGTCAAGACAGGGACCTACGAGCAGTACTTC. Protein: CSVKTGTYEQYF.

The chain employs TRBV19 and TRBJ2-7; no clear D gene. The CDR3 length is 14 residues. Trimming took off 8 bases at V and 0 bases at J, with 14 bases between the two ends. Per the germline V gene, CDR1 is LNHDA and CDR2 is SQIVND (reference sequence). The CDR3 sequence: CASGSAGSSYEQYF. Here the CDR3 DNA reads TGTGCCAGTGGATCGGCAGGCAGCTCCTACGAGCAGTACTTC.

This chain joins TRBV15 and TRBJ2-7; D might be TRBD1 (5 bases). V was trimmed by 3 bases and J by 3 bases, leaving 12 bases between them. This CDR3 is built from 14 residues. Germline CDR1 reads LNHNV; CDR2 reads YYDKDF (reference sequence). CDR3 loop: CATSSPPTDYEQYF. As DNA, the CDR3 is TGTGCCACCAGCAGCCCCCCGACAGACTACGAGCAGTACTTC.

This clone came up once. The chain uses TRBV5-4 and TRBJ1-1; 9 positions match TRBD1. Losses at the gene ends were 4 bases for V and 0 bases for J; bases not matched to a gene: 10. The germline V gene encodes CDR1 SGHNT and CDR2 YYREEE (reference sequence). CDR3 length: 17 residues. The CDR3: CASSTGQGRHLNTEAFF. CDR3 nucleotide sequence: TGTGCCAGCAGCACCGGACAGGGGCGCCACCTGAACACTGAAGCTTTCTTT.

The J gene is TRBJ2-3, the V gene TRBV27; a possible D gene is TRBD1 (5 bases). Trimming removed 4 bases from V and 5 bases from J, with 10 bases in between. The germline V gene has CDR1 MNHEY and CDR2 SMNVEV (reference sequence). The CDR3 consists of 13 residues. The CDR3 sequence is CASSSHGQDTQYF. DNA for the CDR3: TGTGCCAGCAGTTCCCATGGACAAGATACGCAGTATTTT.

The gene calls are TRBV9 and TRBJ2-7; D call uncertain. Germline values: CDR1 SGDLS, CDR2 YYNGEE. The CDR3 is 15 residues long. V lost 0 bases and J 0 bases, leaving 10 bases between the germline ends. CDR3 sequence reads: CASSVGGQSSYEQYF. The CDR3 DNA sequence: TGTGCCAGCAGCGTAGGTGGGCAGAGCTCCTACGAGCAGTACTTC.